One and the same sample provided the 9 T cell receptor beta chains below, sequenced in a study of blood T cells in healthy people across ages. Next came a second PCR, run for roughly 6 to 11 cycles, which used a sample-barcoded 5' primer along with a J-beta primer mix. TCRdb itself ran the 5' RACE reads through MiXCR, one entry per CDR3 protein. This sample has approximately 810,000 distinct CDR3 sequences; less than 35% occur once, and the top ten carry 15% to 20%. Sequencing was carried out using blood. These receptors were collected from an elderly woman in good health.

Notes on this clonotype: With a much larger clone just one base away, this may be a read error. The chain links TRBV6-5 to TRBJ1-3; D possibly corresponds to TRBD1 (5 bases). The CDR3 is made up of 17 amino acids. Germline V gene data show CDR1 as MNHEY and CDR2 as SVGAGI. For the CDR3, the DNA is TGTGCCAGCAGTTACTCGAGACAGTTATACTCTGGAAACGCCATATATTTT. It yields the protein CASSYSRQLYSGNAIYF.

This chain joins TRBV6-2 or TRBV6-3 and TRBJ2-5; 8 bases align to TRBD2. The CDR3 runs 15 residues. Per the germline V gene, CDR1 is MNHEY and CDR2 is SVGEGT. V was pared by 6 bases and J by 5 bases, with 11 bases of the junction left unmatched. CDR3 protein: CASSLSGSRRETQYF. The CDR3 DNA reads TGTGCCAGCAGCTTAAGCGGGAGCCGACGGGAGACCCAGTACTTC.

Comments on this clonotype: The junction differs from germline at one of its ends, possibly a read error. The V call is TRBV7-8, the J call TRBJ2-1; D call uncertain. The CDR3 has 13 residues. CDR1 and CDR2 (germline): SGHVS, FQNEAQ. The CDR3 reads CAGSLVLSNEQFF. For the CDR3, the DNA is TGTGCCGGCAGCTTAGTTCTGAGCAATGAGCAGTTCTTC.

As for this clonotype: A much larger clone is a single base away; this may be a read error. The chain couples TRBV10-3 to TRBJ2-7; 7 bases map to TRBD1. Germline CDR1 and CDR2: ENHRY and SYGVKD. The ends lost 3 bases at V and 7 bases at J; junction bases unmatched: 12. The CDR3 spans 15 residues. As DNA, the CDR3 is TGTGCCATCAGTGACAAGGGGGCGCCTGAAAATGAGCAGTACTTC. Encoded protein: CAISDKGAPENEQYF.

This clonotype was seen only a few times. The gene calls are TRBV2 and TRBJ2-4, with D perhaps assigned TRBD1 or TRBD2 (5 bases each). Per the germline V gene, CDR1 is SNHLY and CDR2 is FYNNEI. The CDR3 extends over 13 amino acids. Deletions cut 2 bases from V and 13 bases from J, with 15 bases between. As DNA, the CDR3 is TGTGCCAGCAGTGAACGAAGGCCCTGGGGGCAGTACTTC. Protein sequence: CASSERRPWGQYF.

At least ten counts were recorded for this clonotype. This chain joins TRBV3-1 and TRBJ2-3, with D perhaps TRBD2 (5 bases). The CDR3 covers 14 residues. CDR1 is LGHDT and CDR2 is YNNKEL in the germline V gene (reference sequence). With 5 bases removed from V and 1 base from J, the gap between germline ends came to 10 bases. The CDR3 nucleotides are TGTGCCAGCAGCTTAGGACTTCGCACAGATACGCAGTATTTT. It specifies CASSLGLRTDTQYF.

The table lists this clonotype with a few counts. This chain links TRBV7-9 with TRBJ1-4, with 12 bases that match TRBD1. J lost 8 bases, V lost 5 bases, and 18 bases had no gene match. This CDR3 contains 19 residues. Germline CDR1 and CDR2: SEHNR and FQNEAQ (reference sequence). The CDR3 protein is CASSRGTGTGGYTYEKLFF. The CDR3 DNA reads as TGTGCCAGCAGCAGAGGAACTGGGACAGGGGGCTATACGTACGAAAAACTGTTTTTT.

On this clonotype: A much larger clone differs by one base, so this may be a read error. V usage is TRBV7-9 and J usage is TRBJ1-2; D remains unclear. CDR3 length: 15 residues. Germline CDR1 is SEHNR and CDR2 is FQNEAQ (reference sequence). Trimming stripped 1 base from V and 1 base from J, with 10 bases between. The chain's CDR3 is CASSLELEINYGYTF. The CDR3 DNA sequence: TGTGCCAGCAGCTTAGAATTAGAAATTAACTATGGCTACACCTTC.

This clonotype was seen more than once but under ten times. The V and J genes are TRBV28 and TRBJ1-3; 8 bases match TRBD1. With 4 bases clipped from V and 8 bases from J, the junction kept 4 bases outside the gene matches. The CDR3 covers 13 residues. The germline V gene has CDR1 MDHEN and CDR2 SYDVKM. Written as DNA, the CDR3 is TGTGCCAGCAGTTCAGGACAGGGTCACACCATATATTTT. It yields the protein CASSSGQGHTIYF.